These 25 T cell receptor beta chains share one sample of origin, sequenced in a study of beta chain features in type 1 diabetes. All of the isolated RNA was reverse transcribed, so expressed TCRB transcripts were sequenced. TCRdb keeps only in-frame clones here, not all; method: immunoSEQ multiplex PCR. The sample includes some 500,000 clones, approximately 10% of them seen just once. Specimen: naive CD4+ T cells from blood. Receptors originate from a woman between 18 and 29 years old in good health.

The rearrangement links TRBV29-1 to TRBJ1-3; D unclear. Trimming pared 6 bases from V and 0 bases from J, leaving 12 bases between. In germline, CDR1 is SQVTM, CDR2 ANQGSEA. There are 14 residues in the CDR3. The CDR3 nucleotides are TGCAGCGTGCCAGACTCGAGCTCTGGAAACACCATATATTTT. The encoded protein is CSVPDSSSGNTIYF.

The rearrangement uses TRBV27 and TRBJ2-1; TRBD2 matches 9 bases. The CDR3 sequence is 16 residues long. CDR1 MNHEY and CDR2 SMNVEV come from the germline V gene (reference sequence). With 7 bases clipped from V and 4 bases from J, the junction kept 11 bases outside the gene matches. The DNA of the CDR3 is TGTGCCAGCAATCCGAGGGCTAGCGGGGATTACAATGAGCAGTTCTTC. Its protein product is CASNPRASGDYNEQFF.

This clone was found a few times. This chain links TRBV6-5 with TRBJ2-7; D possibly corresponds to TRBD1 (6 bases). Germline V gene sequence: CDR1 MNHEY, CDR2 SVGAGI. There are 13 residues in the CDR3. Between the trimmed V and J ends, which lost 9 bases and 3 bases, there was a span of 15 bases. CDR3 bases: TGTGCCAGTCAAGACGGACAGCGCTACGAGCAGTACTTC. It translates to CASQDGQRYEQYF.

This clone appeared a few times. The DNA for the CDR3 is TGTGCCACATTGGGGCTAGCGGGAGTTATCAATGAGCAGTTCTTC. Encoded protein: CATLGLAGVINEQFF. V gene TRBV18 combines with J gene TRBJ2-1; TRBD2 aligns across 10 bases. The CDR3 contains 15 residues. V was clipped by 10 bases and J by 6 bases; unmatched bases: 12. Germline CDR1 reads KGHSH; CDR2 reads LQKENI.

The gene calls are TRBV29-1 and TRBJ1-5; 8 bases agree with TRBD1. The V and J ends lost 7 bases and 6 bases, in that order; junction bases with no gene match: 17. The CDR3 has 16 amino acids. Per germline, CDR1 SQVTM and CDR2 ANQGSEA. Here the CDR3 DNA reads TGCAGCGCCATCGGGACAGGAGGTGGTGGTGGTCAGCCCCAGCATTTT. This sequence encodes CSAIGTGGGGGQPQHF.

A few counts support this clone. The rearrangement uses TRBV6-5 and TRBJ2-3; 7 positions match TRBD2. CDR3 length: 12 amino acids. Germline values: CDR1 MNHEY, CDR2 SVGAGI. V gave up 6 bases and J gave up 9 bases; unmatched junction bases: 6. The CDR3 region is CASSVPGGTQYF. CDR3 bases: TGTGCCAGCAGCGTTCCGGGGGGAACGCAGTATTTT.

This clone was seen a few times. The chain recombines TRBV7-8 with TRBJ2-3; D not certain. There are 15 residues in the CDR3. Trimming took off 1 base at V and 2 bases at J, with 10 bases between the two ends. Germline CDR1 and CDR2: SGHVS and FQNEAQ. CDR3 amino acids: CASSLVFYTTDTQYF. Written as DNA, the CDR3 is TGTGCCAGCAGCTTAGTTTTTTACACCACAGATACGCAGTATTTT.

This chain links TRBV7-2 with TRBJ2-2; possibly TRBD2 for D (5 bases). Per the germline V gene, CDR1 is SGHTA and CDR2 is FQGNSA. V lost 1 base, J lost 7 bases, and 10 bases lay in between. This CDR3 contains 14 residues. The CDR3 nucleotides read TGTGCCAGCAGCTTAGACCCACTAGGCGGGGAGCTGTTTTTT. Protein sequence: CASSLDPLGGELFF.

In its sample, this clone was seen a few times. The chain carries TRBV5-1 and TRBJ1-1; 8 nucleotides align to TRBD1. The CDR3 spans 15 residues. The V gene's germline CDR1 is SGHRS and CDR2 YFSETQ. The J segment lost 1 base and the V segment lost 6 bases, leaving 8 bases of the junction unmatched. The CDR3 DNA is TGCGCCAGCACCAAGACAGGGGCGACGAACACTGAAGCTTTCTTT. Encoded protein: CASTKTGATNTEAFF.

In DNA, the CDR3 is TGTGCCACCAGCAGAGTCGGGACAAGCTACTACGAGCAGTACGTC. It specifies CATSRVGTSYYEQYV. The V and J genes are TRBV15 and TRBJ2-7; a weak D match, TRBD1 (6 bases). The CDR3 extends over 15 amino acids. Germline CDR1 is LNHNV and CDR2 is YYDKDF (reference sequence). Trimming removed 1 base at V and 3 bases at J, with 13 bases between.

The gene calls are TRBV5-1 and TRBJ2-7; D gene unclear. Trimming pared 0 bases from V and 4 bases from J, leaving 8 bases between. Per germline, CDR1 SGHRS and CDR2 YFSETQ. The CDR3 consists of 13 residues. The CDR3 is CASSLAVGYEQYV. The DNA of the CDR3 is TGCGCCAGCAGCTTGGCCGTAGGTTACGAGCAGTACGTC.

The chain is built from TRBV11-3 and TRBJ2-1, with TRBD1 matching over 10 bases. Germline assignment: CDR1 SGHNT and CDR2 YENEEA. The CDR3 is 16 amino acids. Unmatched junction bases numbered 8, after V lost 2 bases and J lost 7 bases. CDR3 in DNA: TGTGCCAGCAGCTTATTGCGGGACAGGGGAGGGAATGAGCAGTTCTTC. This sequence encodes CASSLLRDRGGNEQFF.

The CDR3 spells CASSVGTSDAEQYF. The CDR3 nucleotides read TGTGCCAGCAGCGTGGGGACTAGCGACGCCGAGCAGTACTTC. The rearrangement links TRBV9 to TRBJ2-7; 10 bases map to TRBD2. The CDR3 has 14 residues. V was pared by 2 bases and J by 6 bases, with 5 bases of the junction left unmatched. The V gene's germline CDR1 is SGDLS and CDR2 YYNGEE.

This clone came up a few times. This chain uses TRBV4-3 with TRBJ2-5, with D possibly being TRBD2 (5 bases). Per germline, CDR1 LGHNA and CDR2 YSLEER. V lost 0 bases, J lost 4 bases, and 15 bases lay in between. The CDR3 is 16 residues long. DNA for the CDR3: TGCGCCAGCAGCCAAGATTTTCTTCGGGGTCTAGAGACCCAGTACTTC. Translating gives CASSQDFLRGLETQYF.

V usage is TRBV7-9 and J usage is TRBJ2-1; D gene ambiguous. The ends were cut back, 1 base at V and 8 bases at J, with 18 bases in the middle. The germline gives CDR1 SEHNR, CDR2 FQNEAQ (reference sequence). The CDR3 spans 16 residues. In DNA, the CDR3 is TGTGCCAGCAGCTTAGGATTTGGCTTAAGGGCGGATGAGCAGTTCTTC. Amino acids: CASSLGFGLRADEQFF.

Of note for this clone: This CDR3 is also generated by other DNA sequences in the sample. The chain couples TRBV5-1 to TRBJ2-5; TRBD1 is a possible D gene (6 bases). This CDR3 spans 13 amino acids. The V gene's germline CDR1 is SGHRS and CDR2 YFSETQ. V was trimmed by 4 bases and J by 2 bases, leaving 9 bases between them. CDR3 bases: TGCGCCAGCAGCGGGACACCACAAGAGACCCAGTACTTC. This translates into CASSGTPQETQYF.

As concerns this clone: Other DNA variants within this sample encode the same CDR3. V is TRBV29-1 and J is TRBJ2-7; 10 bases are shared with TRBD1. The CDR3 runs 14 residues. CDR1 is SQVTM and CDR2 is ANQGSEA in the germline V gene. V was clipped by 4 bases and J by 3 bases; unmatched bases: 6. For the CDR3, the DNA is TGCAGCGTTGCCGGCGGACAGGGGGGCTACGAGCAGTACTTC. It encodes CSVAGGQGGYEQYF.

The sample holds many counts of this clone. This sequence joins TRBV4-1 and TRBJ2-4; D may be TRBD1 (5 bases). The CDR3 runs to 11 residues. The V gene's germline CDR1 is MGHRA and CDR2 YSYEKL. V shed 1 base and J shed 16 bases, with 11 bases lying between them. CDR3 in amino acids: CASSQGGALYF. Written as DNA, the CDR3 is TGCGCCAGCAGCCAAGGTGGGGCTCTCTACTTC.

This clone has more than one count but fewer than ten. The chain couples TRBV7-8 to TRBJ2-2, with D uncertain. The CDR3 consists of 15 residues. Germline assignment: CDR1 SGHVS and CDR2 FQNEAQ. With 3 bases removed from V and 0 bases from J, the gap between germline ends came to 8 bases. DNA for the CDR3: TGTGCCAGCAGCTTGGTCTTCGCGAACACCGGGGAGCTGTTTTTT. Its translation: CASSLVFANTGELFF.

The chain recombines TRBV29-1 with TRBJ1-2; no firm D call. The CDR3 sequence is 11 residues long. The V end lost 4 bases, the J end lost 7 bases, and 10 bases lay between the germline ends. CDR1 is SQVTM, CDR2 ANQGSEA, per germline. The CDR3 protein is CSVVGSLGYTF. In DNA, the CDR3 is TGCAGCGTTGTGGGCAGTCTTGGCTACACCTTC. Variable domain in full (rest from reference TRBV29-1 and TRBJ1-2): SAVISQKPSRDICQRGTSLTIQCQVDSQVTMMFWYRQQPGQSLTLIATANQGSEATYESGFVIDKFPISRPNLTFSTLTVSNMSPEDSSIYLCSVVGSLGYTFGSGTRLTVV.

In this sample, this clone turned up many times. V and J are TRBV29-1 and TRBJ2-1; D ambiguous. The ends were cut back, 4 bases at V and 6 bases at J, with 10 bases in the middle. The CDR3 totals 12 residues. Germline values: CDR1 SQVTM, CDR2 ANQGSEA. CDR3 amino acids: CSVAELLNEQFF. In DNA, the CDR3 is TGCAGCGTTGCAGAGCTCCTCAATGAGCAGTTCTTC.

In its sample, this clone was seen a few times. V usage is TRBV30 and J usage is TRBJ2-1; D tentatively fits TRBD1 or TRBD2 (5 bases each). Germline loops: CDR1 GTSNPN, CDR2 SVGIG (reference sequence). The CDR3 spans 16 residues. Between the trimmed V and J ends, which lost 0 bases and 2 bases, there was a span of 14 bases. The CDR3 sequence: CAWSVSGRRAYNEQFF. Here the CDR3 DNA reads TGTGCCTGGAGTGTATCGGGGCGCCGCGCCTACAATGAGCAGTTCTTC.

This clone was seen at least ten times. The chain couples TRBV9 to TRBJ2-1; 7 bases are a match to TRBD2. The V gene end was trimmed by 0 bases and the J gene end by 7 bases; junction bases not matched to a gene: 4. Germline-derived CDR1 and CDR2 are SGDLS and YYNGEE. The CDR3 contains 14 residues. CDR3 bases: TGTGCCAGCAGCGTAGTTAGTAGCGGGAATGAGCAGTTCTTC. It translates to CASSVVSSGNEQFF. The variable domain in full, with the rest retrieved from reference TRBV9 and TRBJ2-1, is DSGVTQTPKHLITATGQRVTLRCSPRSGDLSVYWYQQSLDQGLQFLIQYYNGEERAKGNILERFSAQQFPDLHSELNLSSLELGDSALYFCASSVVSSGNEQFFGPGTRLTVL.

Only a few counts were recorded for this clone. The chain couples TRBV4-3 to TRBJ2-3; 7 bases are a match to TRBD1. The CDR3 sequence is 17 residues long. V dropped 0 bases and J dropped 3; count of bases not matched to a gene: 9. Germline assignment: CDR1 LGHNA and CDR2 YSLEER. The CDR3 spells CASSQEGQRISTDTQYF. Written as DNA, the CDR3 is TGCGCCAGCAGCCAAGAGGGACAGAGGATTAGTACAGATACGCAGTATTTT.

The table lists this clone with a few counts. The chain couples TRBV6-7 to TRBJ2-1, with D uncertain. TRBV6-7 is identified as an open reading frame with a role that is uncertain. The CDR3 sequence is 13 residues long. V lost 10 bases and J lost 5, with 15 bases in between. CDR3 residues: CATTDGRHNEQFF. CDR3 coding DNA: TGTGCCACTACGGACGGCCGTCACAATGAGCAGTTCTTC.